These 28 T cell receptor beta chains came from one sample sequenced in a study of PD-1 blockade in classical Hodgkin lymphoma. As to time point: cycle 4 day 1 (C4D1), after 5 to 7 weeks of nivolumab. Each patient's relapse followed autologous stem cell transplantation, and brentuximab vedotin exposure varied. Thawed PBMCs were the source of CD8+ T cells, obtained through magnetic negative selection. TCRdb keeps only in-frame clones here, not all; method: immunoSEQ multiplex PCR. The sample has 12,000 or so clones; 80% to 90% are singletons. Material: CD8+ T cells from blood, obtained before the fourth cycle of nivolumab. The receptors stem from a human donor with classical Hodgkin lymphoma. The donor label of this sample is uncertain.

This chain links TRBV11-2 with TRBJ2-7; D not certain. The CDR3 has 13 amino acids. Trimming shortened V by 0 bases and J by 7 bases, and 10 bases separated the two germline ends. Germline loops: CDR1 SGHAT, CDR2 FQNNGV. The CDR3 loop reads CASSLDPLMEQYF. Here the CDR3 DNA reads TGTGCCAGCAGCTTAGATCCCCTCATGGAGCAGTACTTC.

The chain uses TRBV19 and TRBJ1-5, with D possibly TRBD1 on 6 matching bases. Germline CDR1 LNHDA, CDR2 SQIVND (reference sequence). This CDR3 contains 16 residues. The germline V and J ends were trimmed by 1 base and 4 bases, with 14 bases remaining between them. The CDR3 spells CASSIVGQNHNQPQHF. CDR3 DNA sequence: TGTGCCAGTAGTATAGTCGGACAGAACCATAATCAGCCCCAGCATTTT.

This clone was seen once. The J gene is TRBJ1-3, the V gene TRBV30, with a possible D match to TRBD1 (5 bases). CDR1 GTSNPN and CDR2 SVGIG come from the germline V gene (reference sequence). Trimming took off 4 bases at V and 2 bases at J, with 9 bases between the two ends. The CDR3 runs 13 residues. The CDR3 DNA is TGTGCCTGGAAACGGGGGACTGGAAACACCATATATTTT. Translating it yields CAWKRGTGNTIYF.

The rearrangement uses TRBV10-1 and TRBJ2-7; D may be TRBD2 (6 bases). The CDR3 contains 11 residues. The germline V and J ends were trimmed by 6 bases and 7 bases, with 10 bases remaining between them. Looked up from germline, CDR1 is WNHNN and CDR2 is SYGVQD (reference sequence). CDR3 region: CASSHGTEQYF. For the CDR3, the DNA is TGCGCCAGCAGCCACGGGACTGAGCAGTACTTC.

The V and J genes are TRBV11-2 and TRBJ2-1, with TRBD2 matching over 11 bases. This CDR3 comprises 15 residues. With V trimmed by 2 bases and J by 5 bases, 2 bases remained unmatched. Germline V gives CDR1 SGHAT, CDR2 FQNNGV. CDR3 region: CASSLTSGRNNEQFF. The CDR3 DNA reads TGTGCCAGCAGCTTAACTAGCGGGAGAAACAATGAGCAGTTCTTC.

The rearrangement joins TRBV15 to TRBJ1-4; D gene uncertain. CDR1 and CDR2 (germline): LNHNV, YYDKDF (reference sequence). The CDR3 length is 13 residues. Trimming removed 6 bases at V and 4 bases at J, with 9 bases between. The CDR3 spells CATSRRINEKLFF. CDR3 DNA: TGTGCCACCAGTAGAAGGATTAATGAAAAACTGTTTTTT.

V gene TRBV7-2 combines with J gene TRBJ2-7; possible D gene TRBD1, 5 bases. The ends were cut back, 5 bases at V and 1 base at J, with 12 bases in the middle. Germline CDR1 SGHTA, CDR2 FQGNSA. CDR3 size: 14 residues. DNA of the CDR3: TGTGCCAGCAGCGAGACAGTCCTTTCCTACGAGCAGTACTTC. It yields the protein CASSETVLSYEQYF. The full variable domain, its missing parts supplied by reference TRBV7-2 and TRBJ2-7, is GAGVSQSPSNKVTEKGKDVELRCDPISGHTALYWYRQSLGQGLEFLIYFQGNSAPDKSGLPSDRFSAERTGGSVSTLTIQRTQQEDSAVYLCASSETVLSYEQYFGPGTRLTVT.

The chain couples TRBV19 to TRBJ2-1, with TRBD2 matching over 9 bases. Germline V CDR1 and CDR2: LNHDA, SQIVND (reference sequence). Unmatched junction bases numbered 7, after V lost 6 bases and J lost 4 bases. The CDR3 length is 15 residues. The CDR3 DNA is TGTGCCAGTAGCCCTACTAGCGGGCAGTACAATGAGCAGTTCTTC. It yields the protein CASSPTSGQYNEQFF.

The V and J genes are TRBV28 and TRBJ2-7, with 7 nucleotides matching TRBD1. The trim removed 5 bases at V and 2 bases at J, leaving 12 bases unmatched. Germline assignment: CDR1 MDHEN and CDR2 SYDVKM. This CDR3 spans 16 amino acids. The CDR3 here is CASSPSHSGTAYEQYF. In DNA form, the CDR3 reads TGTGCCAGCAGTCCTTCCCATTCCGGGACAGCCTACGAGCAGTACTTC.

CDR3 nucleotides: TGTGCCAGCAGTGCCATCGAGATTGGCTACACCTTC. It codes for CASSAIEIGYTF. The J gene is TRBJ1-2, the V gene TRBV6-6; D is ambiguous. The CDR3 is made up of 12 amino acids. Trimming took 5 bases from V and 7 from J, leaving 11 bases between them. CDR1 is MNHNY and CDR2 is SVGAGI in the germline V gene (reference sequence).

V gene TRBV4-2 combines with J gene TRBJ2-7, with a possible D match to TRBD2 (6 bases). This CDR3 comprises 16 residues. Germline lookup yields CDR1 LGHNA and CDR2 YNFKEQ. V dropped 0 bases and J dropped 0 bases, with 12 bases sitting between them. CDR3 sequence reads: CASSQDWGVSSYEQYF. In DNA, the CDR3 is TGTGCCAGCAGCCAAGATTGGGGGGTCAGCTCCTACGAGCAGTACTTC.

The CDR3 reads CATSRDKRGDYEQYF. DNA for the CDR3: TGTGCCACCAGCAGAGATAAGCGAGGGGACTACGAGCAGTACTTC. The chain is built from TRBV15 and TRBJ2-7, with D perhaps matching TRBD1 or TRBD2 (5 bases each). Germline CDR1 reads LNHNV; CDR2 reads YYDKDF (reference sequence). The CDR3 extends over 15 amino acids. V was shortened by 0 bases and J by 3 bases, with 12 bases between the two germline ends.

The rearrangement links TRBV4-1 to TRBJ1-2, with D perhaps matching TRBD1 (5 bases). Between the trimmed V and J ends, which lost 1 base and 2 bases, there was a span of 11 bases. Per germline, CDR1 MGHRA and CDR2 YSYEKL. CDR3 length equals 15 residues. The CDR3 sequence is CASSQASGQNYGYTF. The CDR3 region has the DNA TGCGCCAGCAGCCAAGCGTCAGGGCAGAACTATGGCTACACCTTC.

The chain joins TRBV7-6 to TRBJ2-7; 8 bases align to TRBD2. CDR3 size: 14 residues. Germline V gene data show CDR1 as SGHVS and CDR2 as FNYEAQ. V trimming: 4 bases; J trimming: 5 bases; junction bases outside the gene matches: 7. The CDR3 protein is CASSSKRESNEQYF. DNA of the CDR3: TGTGCCAGCAGCTCCAAGCGGGAGTCCAACGAGCAGTACTTC. The variable domain in full, completed from reference TRBV7-6 and TRBJ2-7, reads GAGVSQSPRYKVTKRGQDVALRCDPISGHVSLYWYRQALGQGPEFLTYFNYEAQQDKSGLPNDRFSAERPEGSISTLTIQRTEQRDSAMYRCASSSKRESNEQYFGPGTRLTVT.

The chain recombines TRBV6-5 with TRBJ2-3; D possibly corresponds to TRBD2 (5 bases). The CDR3 covers 13 residues. V was shortened by 10 bases and J by 0 bases, with 11 bases between the two germline ends. Germline loops: CDR1 MNHEY, CDR2 SVGAGI. DNA of the CDR3: TGTGCCACCCGGGGAGCTAGCACAGATACGCAGTATTTT. Protein: CATRGASTDTQYF.

This clone was counted only a few times. The rearrangement links TRBV14 to TRBJ1-5, with a tentative D call TRBD1 (6 bases). V gave up 4 bases and J gave up 7 bases, with 14 bases separating them. Germline CDR1 reads SGHDN; CDR2 reads FVKESK. CDR3 length equals 14 residues. The CDR3 spells CASSPLGQGQPQHF. Here the CDR3 DNA reads TGTGCCAGCAGCCCATTGGGGCAGGGGCAGCCCCAGCATTTT.

A single count supports this clone. The V and J genes are TRBV9 and TRBJ1-1; unclear D gene. The CDR3 contains 15 residues. V was trimmed by 5 bases and J by 0 bases, leaving 14 bases between them. Germline loops: CDR1 SGDLS, CDR2 YYNGEE. DNA for the CDR3: TGTGCCAGCAGTGAAGATCCAGCCTTGAACACTGAAGCTTTCTTT. Its protein is CASSEDPALNTEAFF.

CDR3 sequence: CASSQGENYGYTF. Written as DNA, the CDR3 is TGTGCCAGCAGCCAGGGGGAAAACTATGGCTACACCTTC. This chain joins TRBV7-6 and TRBJ1-2; 7 bases fit TRBD1. CDR3 length: 13 residues. Germline lookup yields CDR1 SGHVS and CDR2 FNYEAQ. V lost 5 bases, J lost 2 bases, and 2 bases stayed unmatched. The variable domain in full, with the rest retrieved from reference TRBV7-6 and TRBJ1-2, is GAGVSQSPRYKVTKRGQDVALRCDPISGHVSLYWYRQALGQGPEFLTYFNYEAQQDKSGLPNDRFSAERPEGSISTLTIQRTEQRDSAMYRCASSQGENYGYTFGSGTRLTVV.

V and J are TRBV7-9 and TRBJ1-1; D remains unclear. The V gene lost 1 base and the J gene lost 0 bases, with 9 bases spanning the gap. CDR3 length: 15 residues. Per the germline V gene, CDR1 is SEHNR and CDR2 is FQNEAQ (reference sequence). The CDR3 bases are TGTGCCAGCAGCTTAGGGCTTAGTCTGAACACTGAAGCTTTCTTT. Amino acids: CASSLGLSLNTEAFF.

The chain employs TRBV7-6 and TRBJ2-7, with D maybe TRBD2 (6 bases). With 5 bases removed from V and 5 bases from J, the gap between germline ends came to 16 bases. The CDR3 spans 14 residues. Germline V CDR1 and CDR2: SGHVS, FNYEAQ. Here the CDR3 reads CASSPRDLIHEQYF. In DNA form, the CDR3 reads TGTGCCAGCAGCCCCAGGGACTTAATACACGAGCAGTACTTC.

The chain carries TRBV11-2 and TRBJ2-7; D gene ambiguous. The germline V and J ends were trimmed by 5 bases and 7 bases, with 12 bases remaining between them. The CDR3 runs 12 residues. Germline V gene data show CDR1 as SGHAT and CDR2 as FQNNGV. The CDR3 spells CASSDSSSEQYF. CDR3 in DNA: TGTGCCAGCAGCGACTCCAGCTCAGAGCAGTACTTC.

This chain joins TRBV11-2 and TRBJ1-1; a weak D match, TRBD1 (6 bases). Germline CDR1 reads SGHAT; CDR2 reads FQNNGV. The CDR3 totals 14 residues. V gave up 5 bases and J gave up 4 bases, with 14 bases separating them. CDR3: CASSPGARVTEAFF. As DNA, the CDR3 is TGTGCCAGCAGCCCAGGGGCGAGGGTCACTGAAGCTTTCTTT.

V is TRBV4-1 and J is TRBJ2-5, with 9 nucleotides matching TRBD1. Germline V gene data show CDR1 as MGHRA and CDR2 as YSYEKL. V was clipped by 4 bases and J by 2 bases; unmatched bases: 8. The CDR3 consists of 16 residues. The CDR3 is CASSPTTGGWQETQYF. The CDR3 nucleotides read TGCGCCAGCAGCCCAACGACAGGGGGTTGGCAAGAGACCCAGTACTTC.

The chain uses TRBV19 and TRBJ2-7; 9 nucleotides agree with TRBD2. Per the germline V gene, CDR1 is LNHDA and CDR2 is SQIVND (reference sequence). This CDR3 is built from 17 residues. With 5 bases clipped from V and 3 bases from J, the junction kept 14 bases outside the gene matches. This chain's CDR3 is CASSSQVGVAGVYEQYF. The CDR3, as DNA: TGTGCCAGTAGTTCTCAGGTGGGGGTAGCGGGAGTCTACGAGCAGTACTTC.

The chain joins TRBV15 to TRBJ2-7; D ambiguous. Germline CDR1 is LNHNV and CDR2 is YYDKDF (reference sequence). The CDR3 extends over 12 amino acids. V lost 3 bases, J lost 6 bases, and 9 bases lay in between. CDR3 in DNA: TGTGCCACCAGCAGGCTAGGTTCCGAGCAGTACTTC. Translating gives CATSRLGSEQYF.

The chain has TRBV5-8 and TRBJ2-1, with a possible D match to TRBD1 (6 bases). Deletions cut 2 bases from V and 0 bases from J, with 6 bases between. Germline V gives CDR1 SGHTS, CDR2 YDEGEE. CDR3 size: 14 residues. CDR3 region: CASSLQGSYNEQFF. The DNA of the CDR3 is TGTGCCAGCAGCTTACAGGGCTCCTACAATGAGCAGTTCTTC.

V usage is TRBV6-5 and J usage is TRBJ2-1, with 9 bases identical to TRBD2. The CDR3 runs 16 residues. The V gene end was trimmed by 4 bases and the J gene end by 4 bases; junction bases not matched to a gene: 8. Germline CDR1 MNHEY, CDR2 SVGAGI. For the CDR3, the DNA is TGTGCCAGCAGTTTCAGTAGCGGGAGAGTGTACAATGAGCAGTTCTTC. Protein product: CASSFSSGRVYNEQFF.

The V call is TRBV4-3, the J call TRBJ2-1; D perhaps matches TRBD1 (5 bases). The germline V gene has CDR1 LGHNA and CDR2 YSLEER. The V and J ends lost 1 base and 0 bases respectively, with 16 bases between them. This CDR3 is 18 amino acids long. The CDR3 region is CASSQVGPSWSSYNEQFF. The CDR3 bases are TGCGCCAGCAGCCAAGTGGGGCCGTCCTGGAGCTCCTACAATGAGCAGTTCTTC.